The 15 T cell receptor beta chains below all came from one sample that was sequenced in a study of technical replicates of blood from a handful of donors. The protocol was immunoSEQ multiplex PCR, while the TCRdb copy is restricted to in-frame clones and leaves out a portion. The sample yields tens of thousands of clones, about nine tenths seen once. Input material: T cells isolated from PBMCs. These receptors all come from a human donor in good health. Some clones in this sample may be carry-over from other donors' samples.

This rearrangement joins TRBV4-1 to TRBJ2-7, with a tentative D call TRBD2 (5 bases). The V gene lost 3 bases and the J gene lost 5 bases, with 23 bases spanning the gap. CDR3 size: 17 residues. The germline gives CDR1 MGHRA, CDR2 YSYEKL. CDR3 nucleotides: TGCGCCAGCAGCCACCCAAGGGAAAAGGAGGAGGTAAACGAGCAGTACTTC. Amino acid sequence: CASSHPREKEEVNEQYF.

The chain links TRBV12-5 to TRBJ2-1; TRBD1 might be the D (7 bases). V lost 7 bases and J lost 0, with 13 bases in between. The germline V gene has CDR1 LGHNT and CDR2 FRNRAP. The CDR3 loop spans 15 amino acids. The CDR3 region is CASASGDSSYNEQFF. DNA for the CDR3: TGTGCTAGTGCCTCGGGGGACAGCTCCTACAATGAGCAGTTCTTC.

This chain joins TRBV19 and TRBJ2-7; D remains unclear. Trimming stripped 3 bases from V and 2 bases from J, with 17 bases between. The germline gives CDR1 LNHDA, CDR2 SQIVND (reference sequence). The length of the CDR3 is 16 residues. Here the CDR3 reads CASSIHQAPLTYEQYF. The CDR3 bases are TGTGCCAGTAGTATCCACCAGGCCCCGCTAACCTACGAGCAGTACTTC.

In DNA, the CDR3 is TGTGCCAGCAGTGAATTAGGACAGGGGTTCGATGGGCAGTTCTTC. Translating gives CASSELGQGFDGQFF. The chain couples TRBV25-1 to TRBJ2-1, with TRBD1 matching over 9 bases. V lost 1 base to trimming and J lost 12 bases; unmatched junction nucleotides: 10. The CDR3 spans 15 residues. The germline V gene has CDR1 MGHDK and CDR2 SYGVNS.

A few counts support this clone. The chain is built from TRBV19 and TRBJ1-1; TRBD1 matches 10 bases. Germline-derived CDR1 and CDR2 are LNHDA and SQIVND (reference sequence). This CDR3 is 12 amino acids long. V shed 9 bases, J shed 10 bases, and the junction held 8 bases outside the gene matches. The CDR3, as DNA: TGTGCCAGCAAGACAGGGGGCCTAGCAGCTTTCTTT. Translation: CASKTGGLAAFF.

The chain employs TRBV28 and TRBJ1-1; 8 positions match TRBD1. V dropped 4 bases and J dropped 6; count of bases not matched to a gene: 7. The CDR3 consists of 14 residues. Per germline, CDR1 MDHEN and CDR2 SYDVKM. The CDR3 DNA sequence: TGTGCCAGCAGTTATCCAGGGGGCTACTCTGAAGCTTTCTTT. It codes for CASSYPGGYSEAFF.

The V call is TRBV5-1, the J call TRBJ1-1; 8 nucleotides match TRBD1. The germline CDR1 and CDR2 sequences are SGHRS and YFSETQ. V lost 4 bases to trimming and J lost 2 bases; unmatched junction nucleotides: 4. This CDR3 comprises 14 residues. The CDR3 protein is CASSPGTGNTEAFF. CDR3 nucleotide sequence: TGCGCCAGCAGCCCGGGGACAGGCAACACTGAAGCTTTCTTT.

CDR3 loop: CASSLNGGGGRITGELFF. Written as DNA, the CDR3 is TGTGCCAGCAGCTTAAATGGCGGCGGGGGGCGGATCACCGGGGAGCTGTTTTTT. This chain uses TRBV7-3 with TRBJ2-2, with 8 bases lining up with TRBD2. The CDR3 spans 18 residues. Germline V gene lookup returns CDR1 SGHTA and CDR2 FQGTGA. Trimming at V came to 1 base and at J to 4 bases, leaving 11 bases not matched to a gene.

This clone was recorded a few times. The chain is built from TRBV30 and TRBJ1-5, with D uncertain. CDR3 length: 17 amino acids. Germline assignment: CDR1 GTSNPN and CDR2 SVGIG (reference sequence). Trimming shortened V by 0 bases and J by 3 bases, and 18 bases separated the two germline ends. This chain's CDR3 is CAWSVGLLRGLNQPQHF. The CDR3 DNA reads TGTGCCTGGAGTGTTGGTCTTCTAAGAGGGCTCAATCAGCCCCAGCATTTT. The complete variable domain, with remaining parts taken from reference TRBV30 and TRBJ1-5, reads SQTIHQWPATLVQPVGSPLSLECTVEGTSNPNLYWYRQAAGRGLQLLFYSVGIGQISSEVPQNLSASRPQDRQFILSSKKLLLSDSGFYLCAWSVGLLRGLNQPQHFGDGTRLSIL.

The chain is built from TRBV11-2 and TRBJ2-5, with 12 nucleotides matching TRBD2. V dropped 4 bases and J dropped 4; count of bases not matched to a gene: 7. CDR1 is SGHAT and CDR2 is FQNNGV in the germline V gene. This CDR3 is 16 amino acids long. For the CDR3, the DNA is TGTGCCAGCAGCTCTGGGACTAGCGGGTGGGGAGAGACCCAGTACTTC. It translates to CASSSGTSGWGETQYF.

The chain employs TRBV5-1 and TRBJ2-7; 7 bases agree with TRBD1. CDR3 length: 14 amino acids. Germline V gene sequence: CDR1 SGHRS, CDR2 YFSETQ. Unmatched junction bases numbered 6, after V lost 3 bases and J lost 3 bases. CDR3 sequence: CASSSTPGGYEQYF. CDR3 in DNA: TGCGCCAGCAGCTCGACCCCAGGGGGCTACGAGCAGTACTTC. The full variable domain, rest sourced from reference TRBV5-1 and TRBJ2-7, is KAGVTQTPRYLIKTRGQQVTLSCSPISGHRSVSWYQQTPGQGLQFLFEYFSETQRNKGNFPGRFSGRQFSNSRSEMNVSTLELGDSALYLCASSSTPGGYEQYFGPGTRLTVT.

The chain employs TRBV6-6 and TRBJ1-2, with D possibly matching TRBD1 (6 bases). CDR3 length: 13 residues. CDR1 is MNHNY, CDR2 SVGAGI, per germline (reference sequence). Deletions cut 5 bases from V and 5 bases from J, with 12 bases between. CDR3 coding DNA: TGTGCCAGCAGTAACGACAGGCTTTATGGCTACACCTTC. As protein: CASSNDRLYGYTF.

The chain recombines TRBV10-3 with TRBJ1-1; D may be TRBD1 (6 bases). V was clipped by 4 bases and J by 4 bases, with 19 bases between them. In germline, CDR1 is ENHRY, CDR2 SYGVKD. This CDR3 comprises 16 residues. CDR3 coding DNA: TGTGCCATCAGTGGTACGGACAGCCCGTTGAGCACTGAAGCTTTCTTT. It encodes CAISGTDSPLSTEAFF.

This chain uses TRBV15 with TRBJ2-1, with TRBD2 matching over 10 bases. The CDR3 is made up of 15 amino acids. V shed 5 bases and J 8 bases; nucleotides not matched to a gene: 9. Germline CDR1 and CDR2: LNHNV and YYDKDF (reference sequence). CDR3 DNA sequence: TGTGCCACCAGCCGGGGTAGCGGGGGGACCTATGAGCAGTTCTTC. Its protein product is CATSRGSGGTYEQFF. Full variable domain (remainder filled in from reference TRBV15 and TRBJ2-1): DAMVIQNPRYQVTQFGKPVTLSCSQTLNHNVMYWYQQKSSQAPKLLFHYYDKDFNNEADTPDNFQSRRPNTSFCFLDIRSPGLGDTAMYLCATSRGSGGTYEQFFGPGTRLTVL.

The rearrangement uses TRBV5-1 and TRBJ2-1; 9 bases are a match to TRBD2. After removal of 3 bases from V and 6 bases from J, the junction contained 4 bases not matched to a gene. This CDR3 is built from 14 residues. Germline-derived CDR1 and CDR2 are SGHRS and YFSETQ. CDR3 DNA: TGCGCCAGCAGCTCCCTGACTAGCGGCAATGAGCAGTTCTTC. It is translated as CASSSLTSGNEQFF. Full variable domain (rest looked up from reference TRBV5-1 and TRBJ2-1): KAGVTQTPRYLIKTRGQQVTLSCSPISGHRSVSWYQQTPGQGLQFLFEYFSETQRNKGNFPGRFSGRQFSNSRSEMNVSTLELGDSALYLCASSSLTSGNEQFFGPGTRLTVL.